The source of this T cell receptor (beta chain) is a study of T cell repertoires in cytomegalovirus infection. CDR1 is MNHEY and CDR2 is SVGAGI in the germline V gene. The CDR3 sequence is 15 residues long. After removal of 2 bases from V and 3 bases from J, the junction contained 7 bases not matched to a gene. On this clonotype itself: No antigen is known for it.

TCRdb processed the reads anew with MiXCR; each CDR3 protein has one entry. The sample records 200,000 or so distinct CDR3 sequences, approximately 40% being singletons. The origin of this receptor is a human donor in good health (CMV status not recorded). Some clones in this sample may be carry-over from other donors' samples. Sequencing was performed on CD8+ T cells from cultured PBMCs, taken from culture after CMV antigen stimulation. V is TRBV6-5 and J is TRBJ2-7; TRBD2 agrees at 7 bases. The CDR3 DNA reads TGTGCCAGCAGTTACGCGGCCGGCGGGGGCTACGAGCAGTACTTC. As protein: CASSYAAGGGYEQYF.